This TCR beta chain derives from a study of control samples from healthy donors and cancer patients. Germline-derived CDR1 and CDR2 are SEHNR and FQNEAQ (reference sequence). The CDR3 is 14 amino acids. V was trimmed by 4 bases and J by 4 bases, leaving 10 bases between them. Measured with immunoSEQ multiplex PCR; TCRdb has only the in-frame clones, and not every one. This sample yields 170,000 or so clones, of which about 94% are seen a single time; 8.5% belongs to the top ten. The clonotype comes from a woman in her 40s in good health. V and J are TRBV7-9 and TRBJ1-4; weak D call: TRBD1 (5 bases). Input material: blood. The CDR3 DNA is TGTGCCAGCAGCTCAGGGACCAATAATGAAAAACTGTTTTTT. This gives the protein CASSSGTNNEKLFF.